These T cell receptor beta chains were read from a single sample in a study of cytomegalovirus exposure and HLA in healthy donors. The protocol was immunoSEQ multiplex PCR, while the TCRdb copy is restricted to in-frame clones and leaves out a portion. Altogether roughly 140,000 clones are present, just under 65% being singletons, with the ten largest covering under 7.5%. Sequenced sample: PBMCs. Receptors originate from a woman aged 55-75 years in good health and CMV-seropositive. CDR3s include the opening cysteine and the closing phenylalanine or tryptophan. The D gene is left open where the match is weak. Not all rows give a size; the values are once, few, many and, for expanded clones, a class.

D	size	V	J	CDR3	DNA
TRBD1	-	TRBV11-2	TRBJ2-7	CASSSGTGLYEQYF	TGTGCCAGCAGCTCCGGGACAGGGCTCTACGAGCAGTACTTC
-	-	TRBV14	TRBJ1-1	CASSQGEGRTEAFF	TGTGCCAGCAGCCAAGGGGAGGGTAGAACTGAAGCTTTCTTT
-	-	TRBV28	TRBJ1-2	CASSLPGAGNGYTF	TGTGCCAGCAGTTTACCAGGGGCAGGGAATGGCTACACCTTC
-	-	TRBV18	TRBJ2-2	CASSPRSSPNTGELFF	TGTGCCAGCTCACCACGAAGTAGCCCGAACACCGGGGAGCTGTTTTTT
-	-	TRBV15	TRBJ2-3	CATSRGKGISTDTQYF	TGTGCCACCAGCAGAGGGAAGGGGATTAGCACAGATACGCAGTATTTT
-	-	TRBV9	TRBJ1-3	CASSDGDSGNTIYF	TGTGCCAGCAGCGATGGAGACTCTGGAAACACCATATATTTT
-	-	TRBV7-9	TRBJ1-1	CASSFRGAENTEAFF	TGTGCCAGCAGCTTCCGGGGGGCAGAGAACACTGAAGCTTTCTTT
-	-	TRBV2	TRBJ2-5	CASSETRQETQYF	TGTGCCAGCAGTGAGACTCGGCAAGAGACCCAGTACTTC
-	-	TRBV19	TRBJ1-2	CASSIAGATLYGYTF	TGTGCCAGTAGTATTGCTGGGGCAACCCTCTATGGCTACACCTTC
-	-	TRBV6-5	TRBJ1-4	CASSYRTGFGNEKLFF	TGTGCCAGCAGTTATCGCACAGGGTTTGGGAATGAAAAACTGTTTTTT
TRBD1	-	TRBV5-1	TRBJ2-2	CASSSGQGVGELFF	TGCGCCAGCAGCTCGGGACAGGGTGTCGGGGAGCTGTTTTTT
TRBD2	few	TRBV7-9	TRBJ2-1	CASSLAGLAGYEQFF	TGTGCCAGCAGCTTAGCTGGACTAGCGGGGTATGAGCAGTTCTTC
TRBD2	-	TRBV19	TRBJ2-7	CASSIMRTSVSYEQYF	TGTGCCAGTAGTATAATGAGGACTAGCGTCTCCTACGAGCAGTACTTC
TRBD1	-	TRBV5-1	TRBJ2-1	CASSRTGSSEQFF	TGCGCCAGCAGCCGGACAGGGTCCAGTGAGCAGTTCTTC
TRBD2	-	TRBV4-3	TRBJ2-7	CTSSQQSLAGGPVDEQYF	TGCACCAGCAGCCAACAGTCTCTAGCGGGAGGGCCGGTGGACGAGCAGTACTTC
-	once	TRBV7-3	TRBJ2-7	CASSLMEGAGYEQYF	TGTGCCAGCAGCTTAATGGAAGGGGCAGGATACGAGCAGTACTTC
TRBD2	-	TRBV5-6	TRBJ2-3	CASSWGGRADTQYF	TGTGCCAGCAGCTGGGGGGGTAGGGCAGATACGCAGTATTTT
-	few	TRBV28	TRBJ2-7	CASSLRPTYEQYF	TGTGCCAGCAGTTTGCGCCCCACCTACGAGCAGTACTTC
-	-	TRBV7-3	TRBJ2-5	CASSLVALLEFQQTQYF	TGTGCCAGCAGCTTAGTTGCCCTACTAGAGTTCCAACAGACCCAGTACTTC
TRBD2	-	TRBV6-5	TRBJ2-3	CASSYERTSGTDTQYF	TGTGCCAGCAGTTACGAAAGGACTAGCGGCACAGATACGCAGTATTTT
-	-	TRBV18	TRBJ1-1	CASSTLDSGDTEAFF	TGTGCCAGCTCAACACTGGACTCAGGGGACACTGAAGCTTTCTTT
TRBD2	-	TRBV9	TRBJ2-5	CASSPQGLADVEQTQYF	TGTGCCAGCAGCCCTCAGGGACTAGCCGACGTTGAGCAGACCCAGTACTTC